The 29 T cell receptor beta chains listed next were all sequenced from one sample in a study of blood T cells in healthy people across ages. For the second PCR, which ran for about 7 to 11 cycles, a sample-barcoded 5' primer and a J-beta primer mix were used. TCRdb called the 5' RACE reads again in MiXCR, with one record for every CDR3 protein. The sample records 600,000 to 1,000,000 distinct CDR3 sequences, roughly 60% being singletons. The specimen was blood. Receptors originate from a man younger than 45 in good health.

The genes are TRBV7-9 and TRBJ1-1; D gene ambiguous. Germline-derived CDR1 and CDR2 are SEHNR and FQNEAQ (reference sequence). This CDR3 spans 13 amino acids. V lost 4 bases to trimming and J lost 3 bases, with 9 bases between them. CDR3 in amino acids: CASSSGVYTEAFF. The CDR3 DNA follows: TGTGCCAGCAGCTCCGGAGTGTACACTGAAGCTTTCTTT. The whole variable domain, remainder taken from reference TRBV7-9 and TRBJ1-1, is DTGVSQNPRHKITKRGQNVTFRCDPISEHNRLYWYRQTLGQGPEFLTYFQNEAQLEKSRLLSDRFSAERPKGSFSTLEIQRTEQGDSAMYLCASSSGVYTEAFFGQGTRLTVV.

The genes are TRBV5-1 and TRBJ2-3; 9 bases align to TRBD2. The CDR3 is 16 residues long. From germline, CDR1 is SGHRS and CDR2 YFSETQ. The trim removed 1 base at V and 1 base at J, leaving 4 bases unmatched. The DNA of the CDR3 is TGCGCCAGCAGCTTGATTAGCGGGGGCCGCACAGATACGCAGTATTTT. Residues: CASSLISGGRTDTQYF.

The chain carries TRBV29-1 and TRBJ2-3; D is unclear. This CDR3 contains 12 residues. Germline V gene sequence: CDR1 SQVTM, CDR2 ANQGSEA. V was trimmed by 2 bases and J by 0 bases, leaving 3 bases between them. Here the CDR3 reads CSVEISTDTQYF. The CDR3 coding sequence is TGCAGCGTTGAAATTAGCACAGATACGCAGTATTTT.

The chain couples TRBV28 to TRBJ2-5, with TRBD2 matching 11 bases. Germline CDR1 MDHEN, CDR2 SYDVKM. The CDR3 runs 15 residues. Trimming removed 3 bases from V and 4 bases from J; junction bases left unmatched: 4. CDR3 sequence (DNA): TGTGCCAGCAGTTTTACTAGCGGGAGAGGAGAGACCCAGTACTTC. Its protein product is CASSFTSGRGETQYF. Complete variable domain (other parts from reference TRBV28 and TRBJ2-5): DVKVTQSSRYLVKRTGEKVFLECVQDMDHENMFWYRQDPGLGLRLIYFSYDVKMKEKGDIPEGYSVSREKKERFSLILESASTNQTSMYLCASSFTSGRGETQYFGPGTRLLVL.

This clonotype was counted only a few times. DNA of the CDR3: TGCAGTTACGATAAGGGGGTCTATGAGCAGTTCTTC. Amino acid sequence: CSYDKGVYEQFF. V is TRBV20-1 and J is TRBJ2-1, with D possibly being TRBD1 (6 bases). Trimming removed 8 bases from V and 8 bases from J, with 16 bases in between. This CDR3 is 12 amino acids long. Germline assignment: CDR1 DFQATT and CDR2 SNEGSKA (reference sequence).

This chain uses TRBV7-9 with TRBJ2-1; D gene unclear. CDR3 length: 14 amino acids. Trimming left V 6 bases short and J 8 bases short, with 17 bases between. From germline, CDR1 is SEHNR and CDR2 FQNEAQ (reference sequence). In DNA form, the CDR3 reads TGTGCCAGCAGTTTGCCCGACCGATACGATGAGCAGTTCTTC. It translates to CASSLPDRYDEQFF. Supplemented by reference TRBV7-9 and TRBJ2-1, the full variable domain reads DTGVSQNPRHKITKRGQNVTFRCDPISEHNRLYWYRQTLGQGPEFLTYFQNEAQLEKSRLLSDRFSAERPKGSFSTLEIQRTEQGDSAMYLCASSLPDRYDEQFFGPGTRLTVL.

The rearrangement links TRBV20-1 to TRBJ2-1; D is undetermined. Germline CDR1 is DFQATT and CDR2 is SNEGSKA (reference sequence). Between the trimmed V and J ends, which lost 1 base and 15 bases, there was a span of 19 bases. This CDR3 has 13 residues. The CDR3 loop is CSARGVPQVQRFF. CDR3 nucleotides: TGCAGTGCTAGAGGTGTACCCCAGGTCCAGCGGTTCTTC.

This clonotype was picked up a small number of times. This chain connects TRBV29-1 to TRBJ2-4; D unclear. The CDR3 contains 12 residues. Between the trimmed V and J ends, which lost 6 bases and 2 bases, there was a span of 8 bases. The germline CDR1 and CDR2 sequences are SQVTM and ANQGSEA. CDR3 amino acids: CSVHLSKNIQYF. CDR3 coding DNA: TGCAGCGTCCATCTGTCCAAAAACATTCAGTACTTC.

The J gene is TRBJ2-5, the V gene TRBV14; no reliable D call. V was shortened by 4 bases and J by 4 bases, with 7 bases between the two germline ends. CDR1 and CDR2 (germline): SGHDN, FVKESK. CDR3 length: 12 residues. The CDR3 loop reads CASSRSGETQYF. The CDR3 DNA reads TGTGCCAGCAGCCGCTCTGGAGAGACCCAGTACTTC.

This clonotype was seen more than once but under ten times. This chain uses TRBV4-3 with TRBJ2-2; D might be TRBD2 (5 bases). CDR1 is LGHNA and CDR2 is YSLEER in the germline V gene. The CDR3 runs 16 residues. The V end lost 2 bases, the J end lost 5 bases, and 15 bases lay between the germline ends. The CDR3 DNA is TGCGCCAGCAGCCAAAAAGTTGGAGGCGGTACCGGGGAGCTGTTTTTT. It yields the protein CASSQKVGGGTGELFF.

This clonotype was counted a few times. The V gene is TRBV12-3 or TRBV12-4, the J gene TRBJ1-6; D is unresolved. This CDR3 comprises 12 residues. The V end lost 6 bases, the J end lost 7 bases, and 7 bases lay between the germline ends. The CDR3 DNA is TGTGCCAGCAGCTTACAGAATTCACCCCTCCACTTT. Its protein product is CASSLQNSPLHF.

The chain uses TRBV2 and TRBJ2-1; TRBD2 agrees at 10 bases. With V trimmed by 3 bases and J by 7 bases, 6 bases remained unmatched. The germline gives CDR1 SNHLY, CDR2 FYNNEI. The CDR3 totals 15 residues. The CDR3 nucleotides are TGTGCCAGCAGTGACCCTAGCGGGAGTACGAATGAGCAGTTCTTC. Residues: CASSDPSGSTNEQFF.

The chain uses TRBV29-1 and TRBJ2-5; tentative D call: TRBD2 (6 bases). Trimming took off 3 bases at V and 0 bases at J, with 11 bases between the two ends. The germline CDR1 and CDR2 sequences are SQVTM and ANQGSEA. The CDR3 sequence is 14 residues long. CDR3 protein: CSVEIAGYQETQYF. In DNA form, the CDR3 reads TGCAGCGTTGAGATCGCGGGGTACCAAGAGACCCAGTACTTC.

This sequence joins TRBV7-2 and TRBJ2-2, with D possibly being TRBD2 (6 bases). Germline V gene lookup returns CDR1 SGHTA and CDR2 FQGNSA. The CDR3 spans 15 residues. The V end lost 2 bases, the J end lost 2 bases, and 9 bases lay between the germline ends. In DNA, the CDR3 is TGTGCCAGCAGCTTAATTAGCGGAAACACCGGGGAGCTGTTTTTT. It encodes CASSLISGNTGELFF.

This chain links TRBV4-2 with TRBJ2-5; 8 nucleotides match TRBD1. The DNA matches TRBJ2-7 better at its end, which makes the J call doubtful. This CDR3 comprises 16 residues. Germline V gene sequence: CDR1 LGHNA, CDR2 YNFKEQ. The CDR3 DNA reads as TGTGCCAGCAGCCAAGGCTCCGGACAGGGAGGTTACGAGCAGTACTTC. Protein sequence: CASSQGSGQGGYEQYF.

This chain uses TRBV3-1 with TRBJ2-1; 8 bases align to TRBD2. V dropped 5 bases and J dropped 8; count of bases not matched to a gene: 11. The CDR3 is 15 residues long. Germline CDR1 reads LGHDT; CDR2 reads YNNKEL (reference sequence). DNA for the CDR3: TGTGCCAGCAGCACCGGGAGGGATTACGTGGATGAGCAGTTCTTC. Amino acid sequence: CASSTGRDYVDEQFF.

This clonotype turned up a few times. The chain carries TRBV20-1 and TRBJ2-7, with a weak D call TRBD2 (6 bases). This CDR3 is 13 amino acids long. The V end was cut by 3 bases, the J end by 2 bases, with 11 bases between. CDR1 DFQATT and CDR2 SNEGSKA come from the germline V gene (reference sequence). CDR3 DNA: TGCAGTGCTAGGGGGGACTCCACCTACGAGCAGTACTTC. This sequence encodes CSARGDSTYEQYF.

The chain joins TRBV20-1 to TRBJ1-1; D may be TRBD1 (5 bases). This CDR3 region has 13 residues. Germline values: CDR1 DFQATT, CDR2 SNEGSKA (reference sequence). V lost 5 bases to trimming and J lost 6 bases, with 16 bases between them. CDR3 DNA: TGCAGTGCTTTGGGGGTAGGGTATGCTGAAGCTTTCTTT. It specifies CSALGVGYAEAFF.

The CDR3, as DNA: TGCAGTGCTAGAGTTCCAGAAAACTATGGCTACACCTTC. It codes for CSARVPENYGYTF. V gene TRBV20-1 combines with J gene TRBJ1-2; D is undetermined. Germline values: CDR1 DFQATT, CDR2 SNEGSKA (reference sequence). The CDR3 extends over 13 amino acids. V dropped 1 base and J dropped 2 bases, with 8 bases sitting between them.

This chain joins TRBV13 and TRBJ2-3, with D hard to call. Per the germline V gene, CDR1 is PRHDT and CDR2 is FYEKMQ (reference sequence). Trimming took 4 bases from V and 6 from J, leaving 17 bases between them. The CDR3 sequence is 15 residues long. The CDR3 DNA sequence: TGTGCCAGCAGCTCCGACTCCTTCCAATCCGATACGCAGTATTTT. Its protein is CASSSDSFQSDTQYF.

This clonotype has just a few counts. The chain uses TRBV5-1 and TRBJ1-1; a weak D match, TRBD1 (5 bases). Per germline, CDR1 SGHRS and CDR2 YFSETQ. The CDR3 loop spans 14 amino acids. V was clipped by 4 bases and J by 7 bases, with 17 bases between them. The CDR3 DNA sequence: TGCGCCAGCAGCCCAGAGGACATCCTCGATGAAGCTTTCTTT. As protein: CASSPEDILDEAFF. The variable domain in full, completed from reference TRBV5-1 and TRBJ1-1, reads KAGVTQTPRYLIKTRGQQVTLSCSPISGHRSVSWYQQTPGQGLQFLFEYFSETQRNKGNFPGRFSGRQFSNSRSEMNVSTLELGDSALYLCASSPEDILDEAFFGQGTRLTVV.

The V gene is TRBV5-1, the J gene TRBJ2-1; unclear D gene. V was trimmed by 1 base and J by 8 bases, leaving 10 bases between them. The CDR3 sequence is 13 residues long. Germline V gene sequence: CDR1 SGHRS, CDR2 YFSETQ. The CDR3 DNA follows: TGCGCCAGCAGCTTGACTGCATCCGATGAGCAGTTCTTC. Translated, it gives CASSLTASDEQFF.

The gene calls are TRBV12-3 or TRBV12-4 and TRBJ1-1; D gene unclear. The germline V and J ends were trimmed by 5 bases and 8 bases, with 12 bases remaining between them. The CDR3 spans 12 residues. CDR3 residues: CASSPRPSEAFF. DNA for the CDR3: TGTGCCAGCAGTCCTCGGCCCTCAGAAGCTTTCTTT.

The table lists this clonotype with a few counts. V and J are TRBV5-1 and TRBJ1-2; D gene unclear. The CDR3 spans 13 residues. V gave up 5 bases and J gave up 7 bases, with 15 bases separating them. Germline loops: CDR1 SGHRS, CDR2 YFSETQ. CDR3 bases: TGCGCCAGCAGTCAGGAGCCTCTCGGTGGCTACACCTTC. It is translated as CASSQEPLGGYTF.

The J gene is TRBJ2-7, the V gene TRBV6-5; a possible D gene is TRBD1 (5 bases). CDR3 length equals 12 residues. Deletions cut 7 bases from V and 4 bases from J, with 11 bases between. Germline CDR1 is MNHEY and CDR2 is SVGAGI. The CDR3 bases are TGTGCCAGCACCACTTCAGGGTACGAGCAGTACTTC. This sequence encodes CASTTSGYEQYF.

This CDR3 reads CASSYAGLASYEQYF. The CDR3, as DNA: TGTGCCAGCAGTTACGCGGGACTAGCTTCCTACGAGCAGTACTTC. This chain connects TRBV6-2 or TRBV6-3 to TRBJ2-4; 9 positions agree with TRBD2. Gene TRBJ2-7 matches the end of the DNA better, so the J call may be wrong. CDR1 and CDR2 (germline): MNHEY, SVGEGT. The CDR3 runs 15 residues.

V and J are TRBV20-1 and TRBJ2-3; TRBD1 agrees at 9 bases. V trimming: 6 bases; J trimming: 3 bases; junction bases outside the gene matches: 7. Germline CDR1 reads DFQATT; CDR2 reads SNEGSKA (reference sequence). The CDR3 contains 14 residues. The CDR3 protein is CSALPGQGTDTQYF. CDR3 nucleotide sequence: TGCAGTGCGCTTCCGGGACAGGGAACAGATACGCAGTATTTT.

V is TRBV20-1 and J is TRBJ2-1; unclear D gene. V dropped 4 bases and J dropped 9 bases, with 25 bases sitting between them. This CDR3 has 16 residues. Germline lookup yields CDR1 DFQATT and CDR2 SNEGSKA (reference sequence). Written as DNA, the CDR3 is TGCAGTGCTACCACGAACCGCGTGTTACCCTCGGGTGAGCAGTTCTTC. This encodes CSATTNRVLPSGEQFF.

This chain links TRBV4-2 with TRBJ2-7; TRBD2 agrees at 9 bases. Germline-derived CDR1 and CDR2 are LGHNA and YNFKEQ. CDR3 length: 16 amino acids. V was clipped by 0 bases and J by 2 bases; unmatched bases: 5. CDR3 in DNA: TGTGCCAGCAGCCAAGAGCGGACTAGCGTGGCCTACGAGCAGTACTTC. It translates to CASSQERTSVAYEQYF.